A selection of T cell receptor beta chains follows, all from one sample in a study of blood T cell repertoires in COVID-19. Libraries were prepared by immunoSEQ multiplex PCR; TCRdb keeps only in-frame clonotypes and omits some of them. The table has 250,000 to 300,000 clones, about nine tenths seen once. The sample was peripheral blood. These receptors all stem from a man in his fifties or sixties with acute or convalescent COVID-19. Each CDR3 is given with its conserved first and last residue. The D gene is left open where the match is weak. Clone size is not always given. Where it is, it says once, few, many or a class for expanded clones.

>NA|NA|TRBV5-1|TRBJ1-2|17
TGCGCCAGCAGCTTGGGGGGAACAGGCGTTGCTAACTATGGCTACACCTTC
CASSLGGTGVANYGYTF
>TRBD1|few|TRBV2|TRBJ2-7|13
TGTGCCGGCGCCGGGACAGGGGGCTACGAGCAGTACTTC
CAGAGTGGYEQYF
>NA|NA|TRBV6-1|TRBJ1-1|14
TGTGCCAGCAGTGAAGCGCTGCGGAGGGCTGAAGCTTTCTTT
CASSEALRRAEAFF
>TRBD1|NA|TRBV7-3|TRBJ1-6|14
TGTGCCAGCAGCCAGGGACAGACGAATTCACCCCTCCACTTT
CASSQGQTNSPLHF
>NA|once|TRBV9|TRBJ2-3|15
TGTGCCAGCAGCCCCCACTCCGGGGGTCTAGATACGCAGTATTTT
CASSPHSGGLDTQYF
>NA|NA|TRBV3-1/TRBV3-2|TRBJ1-4|14
TGTGCCAGCAGCCAAGAGCTCACAAATGAAAAACTGTTTTTT
CASSQELTNEKLFF
>TRBD1|NA|TRBV6-5|TRBJ1-3|13
TGTGCCAGCGGGACAGGGATCCTCCACACCATATATTTT
CASGTGILHTIYF
>TRBD1|NA|TRBV5-1|TRBJ1-5|15
TGCGCCCCGAGGGACCGGAAGGGGGCTGTTCAGCCCCAGCATTTT
CAPRDRKGAVQPQHF
>NA|NA|TRBV10-3|TRBJ2-1|12
TGTGCCATCAGTGAACAGGACGGGGGTGGATTCTTC
CAISEQDGGGFF
>NA|NA|TRBV29-1|TRBJ1-6|15
TGCAGCGTTTTGCAGGGGCCGTCCTATAATTCACCCCTCCACTTT
CSVLQGPSYNSPLHF
>NA|NA|TRBV10-3|TRBJ2-1|15
TGTGCCATCAGCGCAGGGGTCGGCTCCTACAATGAGCAGTTCTTC
CAISAGVGSYNEQFF
>NA|NA|TRBV6-5|TRBJ1-5|15
TGTGCCAGCAGTTACTCAGCAGGGGCAAGGCAGCCCCAGCATTTT
CASSYSAGARQPQHF
>NA|NA|TRBV2|TRBJ2-1|14
TGTGCCAGCAGTTTTTCGACTCCCGACAATGAGCAGTTCTTC
CASSFSTPDNEQFF
>NA|NA|TRBV7-6|TRBJ2-7|16
TGTGCCAGCACCGAAGGCCCGGGGGGCCCATCCTACGAGCAGTACTTC
CASTEGPGGPSYEQYF
>TRBD1|NA|TRBV6-6|TRBJ1-5|16
TGTGCCAGCAGAACCGGGACAGGGCTGAACAATCAGCCCCAGCATTTT
CASRTGTGLNNQPQHF
>NA|NA|TRBV2|TRBJ1-2|16
TGTGCCAGCAGTGATCAGGGGTCCCCTTCTAACTATGGCTACACCTTC
CASSDQGSPSNYGYTF
>TRBD2|NA|TRBV7-2|TRBJ2-3|17
TGTGCCAGCAGCTTAGTAGGTAGCGGGGGGGCAGGAGATACGCAGTATTTT
CASSLVGSGGAGDTQYF
>NA|NA|TRBV6-1|TRBJ2-7|14
TGTGCCAGCAGTGAAGGGACTTACTCCTACGAGCAGTACTTC
CASSEGTYSYEQYF
>TRBD2|NA|TRBV14|TRBJ2-3|15
TGTGCCAGCAGCCAAATAGGACTAGCCATCGATACGCAGTATTTT
CASSQIGLAIDTQYF
>NA|NA|TRBV5-6|TRBJ1-1|14
TGTGCCAGCAGGCAGGGCTTGGGGAACACTGAAGCTTTCTTT
CASRQGLGNTEAFF
>NA|NA|TRBV7-3|TRBJ1-1|12
TGTGCCAGCAGCTTCGACGGGACTGAAGCTTTCTTT
CASSFDGTEAFF
>TRBD1|NA|TRBV9|TRBJ1-6|14
TGTGCCAGCAGCGCAGAACAGGGGAATTCACCCCTCCACTTT
CASSAEQGNSPLHF
>TRBD2|NA|TRBV5-1|TRBJ2-5|15
TGCGCCAGCAGCTCTGGGACTAGCGCCCTGGAGACCCAGTACTTC
CASSSGTSALETQYF
>NA|NA|TRBV2|TRBJ2-3|14
TGTGCCAGCAGTGACGTTGGCAGATCCGATACGCAGTATTTT
CASSDVGRSDTQYF
>NA|NA|TRBV12-3/TRBV12-4|TRBJ1-2|12
TGTGCCAGCAGTTATAATAACTATGGCTACACCTTC
CASSYNNYGYTF
>NA|NA|TRBV4-1|TRBJ2-7|20
TGCGCCAGCAGCCAAGATTTAAGGGGAAGTTTTGGAACAGGGAGCCACGAGCAGTACTTC
CASSQDLRGSFGTGSHEQYF
>NA|NA|TRBV7-8|TRBJ2-3|16
TGTGCCAGCAGCCCCGGGCGGCTAGCATTCACAGATACGCAGTATTTT
CASSPGRLAFTDTQYF
>NA|NA|TRBV12-3/TRBV12-4|TRBJ2-3|11
TGTGCCAGCAGTCGCCGGGATACGCAGTATTTT
CASSRRDTQYF
>NA|NA|TRBV5-1|TRBJ1-6|13
TGCGCCAGCAGGCGGGGCTTGGATTCACCCCTCCACTTT
CASRRGLDSPLHF
>TRBD2|NA|TRBV30|TRBJ2-7|15
TGTGCCTGGAGTCGATATAGCGGGGTGGCCTACGAGCAGTACTTC
CAWSRYSGVAYEQYF
>TRBD2|NA|TRBV5-1|TRBJ2-1|15
TGCGCCAGCAGCTTGGCTAGCGGAGTCTACAATGAGCAGTTCTTC
CASSLASGVYNEQFF
>TRBD1|NA|TRBV18|TRBJ1-1|15
TGTGCCAGCTCACCCTGGGACAGGGGGAACACTGAAGCTTTCTTT
CASSPWDRGNTEAFF
>NA|NA|TRBV15|TRBJ2-7|13
TGTGCCACCAGCTCAGGGCCCTCCTACGAGCAGTACTTC
CATSSGPSYEQYF
>NA|NA|TRBV7-9|TRBJ1-2|15
TGTGCCAGCAGTCCGGCCATAGGGGTTAACTATGGCTACACCTTC
CASSPAIGVNYGYTF
>NA|once|TRBV6-2/TRBV6-3|TRBJ2-1|17
TGTGCCAGCAGTTCATCAGGGGAGAGGGGGGGCATCGATGAGCAGTTCTTC
CASSSSGERGGIDEQFF
>NA|NA|TRBV14|TRBJ1-1|15
TGTGCCAGCAGCCGACCTGCCGAGGGGAACACTGAAGCTTTCTTT
CASSRPAEGNTEAFF
>NA|NA|TRBV18|TRBJ2-6|18
TGTGCCAGCTCCCTCACCCGGGACACTCAATCTGGGGCCAACGTCCTGACTTTC
CASSLTRDTQSGANVLTF
>NA|NA|TRBV18|TRBJ1-5|15
TGTGCCAGCTCACCAATTGCACAGGGTGGCCAGCCCCAGCATTTT
CASSPIAQGGQPQHF
>TRBD1|NA|TRBV5-4|TRBJ2-2|14
TGTGCCAGCAGCTTATTACAGGGGGACGGGGAGCTGTTTTTT
CASSLLQGDGELFF
>TRBD1|NA|TRBV29-1|TRBJ2-1|14
TGCAGCGCTTCCCGGGACAGGGACTACAATGAGCAGTTCTTC
CSASRDRDYNEQFF
>TRBD2|NA|TRBV6-2/TRBV6-3|TRBJ2-3|16
TGTGCCAGCAGCACCCGCCTAGCGGGGGGCACAGATACGCAGTATTTT
CASSTRLAGGTDTQYF
>NA|few|TRBV5-6|TRBJ2-7|14
TGTGCCAGCAGCTTGCAGGGGAGCTCCTACGAGCAGTACTTC
CASSLQGSSYEQYF
>NA|NA|TRBV3-1/TRBV3-2|TRBJ1-1|14
TGTGCCAGCAGCCCGCGGGGGGCGAACACTGAAGCTTTCTTT
CASSPRGANTEAFF
>NA|NA|TRBV5-6|TRBJ1-1|11
TGTGCCAGCAGCTTATTAGATGAAGCTTTCTTT
CASSLLDEAFF
>NA|NA|TRBV7-8|TRBJ2-7|14
TGTGCCAGCAGCTGGACGGCAGGGAACTACGAGCAGTACTTC
CASSWTAGNYEQYF
>NA|NA|TRBV30|TRBJ1-2|13
TGTGCCTGGAGTGTACGGACAGAGGAGAGCTACACCTTC
CAWSVRTEESYTF